A selection of T cell receptor beta chains follows, all from one sample in a study of cytomegalovirus exposure and HLA in healthy donors. Method: immunoSEQ multiplex PCR; TCRdb's copy keeps in-frame clones and lacks some. The table lists under 200,000 clones, less than 90% of them singletons. The sequencing input was PBMCs. These TCRs come from a boy younger than 10 in good health and CMV-seronegative. CDR3s include the opening cysteine and the closing phenylalanine or tryptophan. The D gene is left open where the match is weak. Clone size is given for some rows only: seen once, a few or many times, or a class if the clone is expanded.

size: NA; D: TRBD2; J: TRBJ2-5; length: 13; V: TRBV9; DNA: TGTGCCAGCAGCGTAATAGCGGGAGAGACCCAGTACTTC; CDR3: CASSVIAGETQYF
size: NA; D: NA; J: TRBJ2-7; length: 16; V: TRBV19; DNA: TGTGCCAGTAGCCCTCCCCTGGGCAACTCAAGATACGAGCAGTACTTC; CDR3: CASSPPLGNSRYEQYF
size: NA; D: TRBD1; J: TRBJ1-3; length: 14; V: TRBV19; DNA: TGTGCCAGTAGCGACGACAGGGCCAGAAACACCATATATTTT; CDR3: CASSDDRARNTIYF
size: NA; D: NA; J: TRBJ1-5; length: 16; V: TRBV18; DNA: TGTGCCAGCTCACACGGACTATCCCTTAAGAATCAGCCCCAGCATTTT; CDR3: CASSHGLSLKNQPQHF
size: NA; D: NA; J: TRBJ2-7; length: 15; V: TRBV18; DNA: TGTGCCAGCTCACCATCAACAGGTGACACCTACGAGCAGTACTTC; CDR3: CASSPSTGDTYEQYF
size: NA; D: NA; J: TRBJ2-7; length: 14; V: TRBV7-6; DNA: TGTGCCAGCAGCCCCCAGGGCGAAGGCCACGAGCAGTACTTC; CDR3: CASSPQGEGHEQYF
size: once; D: TRBD1; J: TRBJ1-3; length: 15; V: TRBV2; DNA: TGTGCCAGCGGCGCTAACAGGGGGCTAAGAAACACCATATATTTT; CDR3: CASGANRGLRNTIYF
size: few; D: NA; J: TRBJ1-1; length: 13; V: TRBV7-6; DNA: TGTGCCAGCAGCTTAGACCAGATAACTGAAGCTTTCTTT; CDR3: CASSLDQITEAFF
size: NA; D: NA; J: TRBJ2-7; length: 11; V: TRBV20-1; DNA: TGCAGTGCTCAGGGCACCTACGAGCAGTACTTC; CDR3: CSAQGTYEQYF
size: NA; D: NA; J: TRBJ2-3; length: 15; V: TRBV5-6; DNA: TGTGCCAGCAGCTTGGTGGCCCTTTTGAGGGATACGCAGTATTTT; CDR3: CASSLVALLRDTQYF
size: NA; D: NA; J: TRBJ1-1; length: 14; V: TRBV27; DNA: TGTGCCAGCAGTTGGACAGCCCAGAACACTGAAGCTTTCTTT; CDR3: CASSWTAQNTEAFF
size: NA; D: NA; J: TRBJ2-1; length: 15; V: TRBV9; DNA: TGTGCCAGCAGCGTAGAAGGAGGGCCCTACAATGAGCAGTTCTTC; CDR3: CASSVEGGPYNEQFF
size: NA; D: NA; J: TRBJ2-2; length: 14; V: TRBV7-2; DNA: TGTGCCAGCAGCTTGACTAAAGAGCGCGGGGAGCTGTTTTTT; CDR3: CASSLTKERGELFF
size: NA; D: TRBD1; J: TRBJ2-7; length: 14; V: TRBV2; DNA: TGTGCCAGCGCTTGGGACAGGGGTACCTACGAGCAGTACTTC; CDR3: CASAWDRGTYEQYF
size: NA; D: TRBD1; J: TRBJ2-2; length: 12; V: TRBV29-1; DNA: TGCAGCGCCCGACAGGGGACCGGGGAGCTGTTTTTT; CDR3: CSARQGTGELFF
size: once; D: TRBD2; J: TRBJ2-5; length: 13; V: TRBV30; DNA: TGTGCCTGGGGGGGACTAGCGGAAGAGACCCAGTACTTC; CDR3: CAWGGLAEETQYF
size: once; D: NA; J: TRBJ1-1; length: 17; V: TRBV7-9; DNA: TGTGCCAGCAGCGAGGGCGGGGGGCCGCTGGTGAACACTGAAGCTTTCTTT; CDR3: CASSEGGGPLVNTEAFF
size: NA; D: NA; J: TRBJ2-7; length: 12; V: TRBV19; DNA: TGCTCCGGGACTGTGAAATACTACGAGCAGTACTTC; CDR3: CSGTVKYYEQYF
size: NA; D: TRBD2; J: TRBJ2-1; length: 17; V: TRBV4-1; DNA: TGCGCCAGCAGCCAACCGCGACTAGCGGGACTGGGGGAGGAGCAGTTCTTC; CDR3: CASSQPRLAGLGEEQFF
size: NA; D: NA; J: TRBJ2-7; length: 14; V: TRBV29-1; DNA: TGCAGCGCTTCAATAGGAGGGGGCTTGGACGAGCAGTACTTC; CDR3: CSASIGGGLDEQYF
size: once; D: NA; J: TRBJ2-7; length: 12; V: TRBV27; DNA: TGTGCCAGCAGTTTAAACGGAGCCGAGCAGTACTTC; CDR3: CASSLNGAEQYF
size: few; D: NA; J: TRBJ1-1; length: 16; V: TRBV27; DNA: TGTGCCAGCAGTTTAAGTTTTGGGACACTGAACACTGAAGCTTTCTTT; CDR3: CASSLSFGTLNTEAFF
size: NA; D: TRBD2; J: TRBJ2-7; length: 15; V: TRBV19; DNA: TGTGCCAGTAGTATGTCGGTAGCGGGGTCCTACGAGCAGTACTTC; CDR3: CASSMSVAGSYEQYF
size: NA; D: TRBD2; J: TRBJ2-1; length: 17; V: TRBV18; DNA: TGTGCCAGCTCCCTCCGGACCGGGGGGAATGCCTACAATGAGCAGTTCTTC; CDR3: CASSLRTGGNAYNEQFF
size: NA; D: TRBD2; J: TRBJ2-3; length: 15; V: TRBV7-8; DNA: TGTGCCAGCTTCCTAGCGGGAGTGTACACAGATACGCAGTATTTT; CDR3: CASFLAGVYTDTQYF
size: NA; D: NA; J: TRBJ2-5; length: 11; V: TRBV20-1; DNA: TGCAGTGCTGGCGGTGAGAGGCCCCAGTACTTC; CDR3: CSAGGERPQYF
size: NA; D: NA; J: TRBJ1-1; length: 13; V: TRBV18; DNA: TGTGCCAGCTCACCGTCCCGGTCGGGTGAAGCTTTCTTT; CDR3: CASSPSRSGEAFF
size: NA; D: NA; J: TRBJ1-4; length: 16; V: TRBV25-1; DNA: TGTGCCAGCAGTGGCCCCCGACAGACCCGGCGGGAAAAACTGTTTTTT; CDR3: CASSGPRQTRREKLFF
size: NA; D: TRBD2; J: TRBJ2-1; length: 17; V: TRBV28; DNA: TGTGCCAGCACTTCTTGGACCGGGACTAGCTCCTACAATGAGCAGTTCTTC; CDR3: CASTSWTGTSSYNEQFF
size: NA; D: TRBD1; J: TRBJ1-1; length: 14; V: TRBV28; DNA: TGTGCCAGCAGGGAGACAGGGTCGGTGACTGAAGCTTTCTTT; CDR3: CASRETGSVTEAFF
size: NA; D: TRBD1; J: TRBJ1-2; length: 16; V: TRBV28; DNA: TGTGCCAGCACCAATTGGGACAGGGTGTCTTACTATGGCTACACCTTC; CDR3: CASTNWDRVSYYGYTF
size: NA; D: NA; J: TRBJ2-5; length: 13; V: TRBV2; DNA: TGTGCCAGCAGCGGAGCGGACCAAGAGACCCAGTACTTC; CDR3: CASSGADQETQYF
size: NA; D: TRBD1; J: TRBJ1-2; length: 14; V: TRBV2; DNA: TGTGCCAGCAGAGTAGACAGGGGGCGAGATGGCTACACCTTC; CDR3: CASRVDRGRDGYTF
size: NA; D: NA; J: TRBJ2-5; length: 16; V: TRBV7-9; DNA: TGTGCCAGCAGCTTAAAGCTAGGCGGGATCCAAGAGACCCAGTACTTC; CDR3: CASSLKLGGIQETQYF
size: NA; D: NA; J: TRBJ2-1; length: 16; V: TRBV9; DNA: TGTGCCAGCAGCGGCCAAGCGGGCCTTACATACAATGAGCAGTTCTTC; CDR3: CASSGQAGLTYNEQFF
size: NA; D: NA; J: TRBJ1-2; length: 17; V: TRBV27; DNA: TGTGCCAGCAGTCCACTTGCCCTGGAGGAACAGACCTATGGCTACACCTTC; CDR3: CASSPLALEEQTYGYTF
size: NA; D: NA; J: TRBJ2-2; length: 16; V: TRBV18; DNA: TGTGCCAGCTCACCCTTTGCGGTGAGAAGCACCGGGGAGCTGTTTTTT; CDR3: CASSPFAVRSTGELFF
size: NA; D: TRBD2; J: TRBJ2-6; length: 20; V: TRBV14; DNA: TGTGCCAGCAGCCAAGTTGGGACTAGCGGGAGGGCCGGGGGGGCCAACGTCCTGACTTTC; CDR3: CASSQVGTSGRAGGANVLTF
size: NA; D: NA; J: TRBJ2-1; length: 15; V: TRBV6-5; DNA: TGTGCCAGCAGTTACTCGCCAGGGGTGGGCAATGAGCAGTTCTTC; CDR3: CASSYSPGVGNEQFF
size: NA; D: TRBD1; J: TRBJ1-2; length: 16; V: TRBV5-1; DNA: TGCGCCAGCAGCTTGGCGGCCGGGACAGCGAACTATGGCTACACCTTC; CDR3: CASSLAAGTANYGYTF
size: NA; D: NA; J: TRBJ1-1; length: 12; V: TRBV14; DNA: TGTGCCAGCAGCCAATCCGGTTCTGAAGCTTTCTTT; CDR3: CASSQSGSEAFF
size: NA; D: NA; J: TRBJ2-3; length: 13; V: TRBV7-3; DNA: TGTGCCAGCAGCGTTACAGGAACAGATACGCAGTATTTT; CDR3: CASSVTGTDTQYF
size: NA; D: NA; J: TRBJ2-2; length: 16; V: TRBV19; DNA: TGTGCCAGTAGTACCCAGGGGACCCGCCCCACCGGGGAGCTGTTTTTT; CDR3: CASSTQGTRPTGELFF
size: NA; D: TRBD2; J: TRBJ2-1; length: 14; V: TRBV5-8; DNA: TGTGCCAGCAGCTTGTATAGGGAGGGCAATGAGCAGTTCTTC; CDR3: CASSLYREGNEQFF
size: few; D: TRBD1; J: TRBJ2-4; length: 15; V: TRBV19; DNA: TGTGCCAGTAGTATCTGGACAGGGGGAAATAACATTCAGTACTTC; CDR3: CASSIWTGGNNIQYF
size: NA; D: TRBD2; J: TRBJ2-1; length: 17; V: TRBV2; DNA: TGTGCCAGCAGTCTCCGGACTAGCGGGAGTACCTACAATGAGCAGTTCTTC; CDR3: CASSLRTSGSTYNEQFF
size: NA; D: NA; J: TRBJ1-5; length: 17; V: TRBV27; DNA: TGTGCCAGCAGTCAGTTTCAGGGATCCGGGAGCAATCAGCCCCAGCATTTT; CDR3: CASSQFQGSGSNQPQHF
size: NA; D: TRBD2; J: TRBJ2-5; length: 14; V: TRBV10-3; DNA: TGTGCCACGGGGGGAAAGCGGGAACCAGAGACCCAGTACTTC; CDR3: CATGGKREPETQYF
size: NA; D: NA; J: TRBJ1-2; length: 16; V: TRBV28; DNA: TGTGCCAGCAGTTTAAGAGGAACTTACAGGATTTATGGCTACACCTTC; CDR3: CASSLRGTYRIYGYTF
size: NA; D: TRBD2; J: TRBJ2-3; length: 14; V: TRBV2; DNA: TGTGCCAGCAGTGAGGGGCTAGCGGTAGATACGCAGTATTTT; CDR3: CASSEGLAVDTQYF
size: NA; D: TRBD1; J: TRBJ2-7; length: 13; V: TRBV7-9; DNA: TGTGCCAGCAGCCCGACAGGGTCTCGCGAGCAGTACTTC; CDR3: CASSPTGSREQYF
size: NA; D: NA; J: TRBJ2-1; length: 16; V: TRBV5-6; DNA: TGTGCCAGCAGGACAGGACTCTCGAGCTCCTACAATGAGCAGTTCTTC; CDR3: CASRTGLSSSYNEQFF
size: NA; D: TRBD1; J: TRBJ2-1; length: 15; V: TRBV7-3; DNA: TGTGCCAGCAGCTGGGACAGGGGGCGAGACAATGAGCAGTTCTTC; CDR3: CASSWDRGRDNEQFF
size: once; D: NA; J: TRBJ1-5; length: 16; V: TRBV4-1; DNA: TGCGCCAGCAGCCAAGCCCATGAGGACATCAATCAGCCCCAGCATTTT; CDR3: CASSQAHEDINQPQHF
size: NA; D: TRBD1; J: TRBJ2-6; length: 17; V: TRBV7-9; DNA: TGTGCCAGCAGCTCCCCAGCGACAGGGACTGGGGCCAACGTCCTGACTTTC; CDR3: CASSSPATGTGANVLTF
size: NA; D: TRBD2; J: TRBJ2-5; length: 19; V: TRBV18; DNA: TGTGCCAGCTCACCACGGACGGTTCGAACTAGCGGGAGCGGAGAGACCCAGTACTTC; CDR3: CASSPRTVRTSGSGETQYF
size: NA; D: NA; J: TRBJ1-2; length: 13; V: TRBV27; DNA: TGTGCCAGCAGTTGGGGGGCTAACTATGGCTACACCTTC; CDR3: CASSWGANYGYTF
size: once; D: TRBD2; J: TRBJ2-1; length: 17; V: TRBV4-1; DNA: TGCGCCAGCAGCCCGGGGACTAGCGGGAGTATATGGAATGAGCAGTTCTTC; CDR3: CASSPGTSGSIWNEQFF
size: NA; D: TRBD2; J: TRBJ2-1; length: 15; V: TRBV27; DNA: TGTGCCAGCAGTTTAGGACTAGCGGGAGTCGATGAGCAGTTCTTC; CDR3: CASSLGLAGVDEQFF